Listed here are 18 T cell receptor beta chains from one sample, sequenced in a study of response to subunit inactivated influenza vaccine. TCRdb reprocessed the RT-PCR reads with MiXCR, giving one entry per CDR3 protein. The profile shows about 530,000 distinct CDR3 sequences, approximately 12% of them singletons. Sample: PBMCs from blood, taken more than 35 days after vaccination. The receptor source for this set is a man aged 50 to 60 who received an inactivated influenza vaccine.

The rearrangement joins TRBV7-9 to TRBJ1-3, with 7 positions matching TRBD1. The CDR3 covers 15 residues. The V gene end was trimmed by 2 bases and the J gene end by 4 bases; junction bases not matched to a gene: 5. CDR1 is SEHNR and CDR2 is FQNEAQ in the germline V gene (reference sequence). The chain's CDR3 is CASSLKGARGNTIYF. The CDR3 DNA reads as TGTGCCAGCAGCTTAAAGGGGGCAAGGGGAAACACCATATATTTT.

CDR3 loop: CASSYSTPERGYTF. The CDR3, as DNA: TGTGCCAGCAGTTACTCGACCCCCGAAAGGGGCTACACCTTC. The V gene is TRBV7-9, the J gene TRBJ1-2, with no clear D. In germline, CDR1 is SEHNR, CDR2 FQNEAQ (reference sequence). The ends were cut back, 6 bases at V and 8 bases at J, with 19 bases in the middle. The CDR3 has 14 residues. Full variable domain (missing parts from reference TRBV7-9 and TRBJ1-2): DTGVSQNPRHKITKRGQNVTFRCDPISEHNRLYWYRQTLGQGPEFLTYFQNEAQLEKSRLLSDRFSAERPKGSFSTLEIQRTEQGDSAMYLCASSYSTPERGYTFGSGTRLTVV.

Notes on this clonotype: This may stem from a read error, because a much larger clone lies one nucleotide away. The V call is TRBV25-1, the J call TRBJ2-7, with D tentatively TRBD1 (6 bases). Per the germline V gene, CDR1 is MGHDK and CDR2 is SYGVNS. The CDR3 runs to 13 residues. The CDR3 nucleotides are TGTGCCAGCCGCCTTGGGGGCTCCTACGAGCAGCACTTC. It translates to CASRLGGSYEQHF.

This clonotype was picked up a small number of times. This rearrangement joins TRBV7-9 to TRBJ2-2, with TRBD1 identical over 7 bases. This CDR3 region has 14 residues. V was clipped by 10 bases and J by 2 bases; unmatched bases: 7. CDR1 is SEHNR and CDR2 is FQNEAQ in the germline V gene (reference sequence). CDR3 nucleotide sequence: TGTGCCATTCAAGGGGGCGACAACACCGGGGAGCTGTTTTTT. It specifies CAIQGGDNTGELFF.

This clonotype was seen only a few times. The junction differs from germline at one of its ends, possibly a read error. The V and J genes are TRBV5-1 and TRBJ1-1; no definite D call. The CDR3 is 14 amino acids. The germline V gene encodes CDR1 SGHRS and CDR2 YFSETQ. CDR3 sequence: CASRLASENTEAFF. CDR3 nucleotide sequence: TGCGCCAGCAGGTTGGCGTCAGAGAACACTGAAGCTTTCTTT.

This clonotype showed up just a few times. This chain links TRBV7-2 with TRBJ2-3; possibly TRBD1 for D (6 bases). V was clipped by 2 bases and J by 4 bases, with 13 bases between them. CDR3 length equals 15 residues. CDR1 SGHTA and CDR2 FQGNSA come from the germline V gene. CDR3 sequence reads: CASSLYQQGADTQYF. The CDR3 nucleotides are TGTGCCAGCAGCTTATACCAACAGGGCGCAGATACGCAGTATTTT.

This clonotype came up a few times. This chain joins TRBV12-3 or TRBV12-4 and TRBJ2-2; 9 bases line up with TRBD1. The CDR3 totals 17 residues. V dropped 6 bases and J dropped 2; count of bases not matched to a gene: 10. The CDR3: CASSHGPGQGNTGELFF. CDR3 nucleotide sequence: TGTGCCAGCAGCCATGGACCGGGACAGGGAAACACCGGGGAGCTGTTTTTT.

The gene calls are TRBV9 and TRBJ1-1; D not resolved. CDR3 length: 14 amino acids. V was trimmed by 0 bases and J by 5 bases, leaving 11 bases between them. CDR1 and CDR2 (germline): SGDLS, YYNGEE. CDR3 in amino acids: CASSVGVSATEAFF. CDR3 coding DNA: TGTGCCAGCAGCGTAGGGGTTTCGGCGACTGAAGCTTTCTTT.

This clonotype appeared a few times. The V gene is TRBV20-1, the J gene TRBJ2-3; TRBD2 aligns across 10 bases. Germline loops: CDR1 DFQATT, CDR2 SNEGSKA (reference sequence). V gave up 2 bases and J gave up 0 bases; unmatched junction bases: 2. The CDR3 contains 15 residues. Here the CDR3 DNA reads TGCAGTGCTAGAATGACTAGCGGGAGCACAGATACGCAGTATTTT. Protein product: CSARMTSGSTDTQYF.

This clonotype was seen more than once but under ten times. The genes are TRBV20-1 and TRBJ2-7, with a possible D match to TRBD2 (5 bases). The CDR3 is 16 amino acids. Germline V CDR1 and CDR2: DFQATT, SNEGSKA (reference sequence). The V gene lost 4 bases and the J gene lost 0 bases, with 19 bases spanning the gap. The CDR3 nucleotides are TGCAGTGCTACAGGCCCCGGGAACTCCCGCTCCTACGAGCAGTACTTC. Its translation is CSATGPGNSRSYEQYF.

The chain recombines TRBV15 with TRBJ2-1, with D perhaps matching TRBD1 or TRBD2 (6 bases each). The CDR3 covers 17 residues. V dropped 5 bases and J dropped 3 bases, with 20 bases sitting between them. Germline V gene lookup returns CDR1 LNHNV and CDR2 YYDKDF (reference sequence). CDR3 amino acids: CATSSSPERGVYNEQFF. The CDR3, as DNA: TGTGCCACCAGCTCCTCCCCCGAGAGGGGGGTCTACAATGAGCAGTTCTTC.

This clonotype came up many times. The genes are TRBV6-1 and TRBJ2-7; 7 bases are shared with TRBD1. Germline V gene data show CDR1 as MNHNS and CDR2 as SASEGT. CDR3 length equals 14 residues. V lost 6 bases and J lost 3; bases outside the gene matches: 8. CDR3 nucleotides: TGTGCCAGCAGGCAGCCGGGACAGCACTACGAGCAGTACTTC. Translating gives CASRQPGQHYEQYF.

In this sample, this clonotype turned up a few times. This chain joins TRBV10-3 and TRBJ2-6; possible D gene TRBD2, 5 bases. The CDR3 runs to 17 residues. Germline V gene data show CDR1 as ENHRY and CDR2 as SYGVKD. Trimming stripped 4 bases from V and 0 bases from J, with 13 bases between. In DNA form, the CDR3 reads TGTGCCATCAGTGGACGGACGGGGAGCTCTGGGGCCAACGTCCTGACTTTC. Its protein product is CAISGRTGSSGANVLTF.

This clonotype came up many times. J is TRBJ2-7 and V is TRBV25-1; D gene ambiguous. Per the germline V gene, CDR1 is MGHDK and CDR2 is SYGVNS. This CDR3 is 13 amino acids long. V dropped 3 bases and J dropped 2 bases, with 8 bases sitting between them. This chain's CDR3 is CASSDLGTYEQYF. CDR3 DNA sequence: TGTGCCAGCAGTGATCTCGGTACCTACGAGCAGTACTTC.

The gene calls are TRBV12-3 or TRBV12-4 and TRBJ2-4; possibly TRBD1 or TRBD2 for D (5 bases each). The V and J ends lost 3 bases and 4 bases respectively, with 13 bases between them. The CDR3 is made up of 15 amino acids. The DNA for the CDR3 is TGTGCCAGCAGTTTGGTGGGGGACCCGAAAAACATTCAGTACTTC. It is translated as CASSLVGDPKNIQYF.

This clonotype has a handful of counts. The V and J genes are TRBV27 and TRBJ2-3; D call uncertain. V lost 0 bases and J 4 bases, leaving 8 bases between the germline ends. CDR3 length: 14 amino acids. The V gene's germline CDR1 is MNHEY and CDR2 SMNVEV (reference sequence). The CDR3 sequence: CASSLSPQADTQYF. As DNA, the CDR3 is TGTGCCAGCAGTTTATCCCCGCAGGCAGATACGCAGTATTTT.

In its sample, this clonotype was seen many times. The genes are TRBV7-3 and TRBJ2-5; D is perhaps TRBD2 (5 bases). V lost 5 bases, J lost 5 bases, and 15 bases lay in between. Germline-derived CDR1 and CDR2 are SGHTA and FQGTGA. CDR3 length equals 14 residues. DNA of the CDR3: TGTGCCAGCAGCACTGCGGGTCTGGGCGAGACCCAGTACTTC. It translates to CASSTAGLGETQYF.

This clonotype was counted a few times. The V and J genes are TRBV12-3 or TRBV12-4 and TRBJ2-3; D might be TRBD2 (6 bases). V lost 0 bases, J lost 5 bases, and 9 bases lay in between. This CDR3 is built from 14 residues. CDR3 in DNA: TGTGCCAGCAGTTTAGCCGGGAGTGGAGATACGCAGTATTTT. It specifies CASSLAGSGDTQYF.